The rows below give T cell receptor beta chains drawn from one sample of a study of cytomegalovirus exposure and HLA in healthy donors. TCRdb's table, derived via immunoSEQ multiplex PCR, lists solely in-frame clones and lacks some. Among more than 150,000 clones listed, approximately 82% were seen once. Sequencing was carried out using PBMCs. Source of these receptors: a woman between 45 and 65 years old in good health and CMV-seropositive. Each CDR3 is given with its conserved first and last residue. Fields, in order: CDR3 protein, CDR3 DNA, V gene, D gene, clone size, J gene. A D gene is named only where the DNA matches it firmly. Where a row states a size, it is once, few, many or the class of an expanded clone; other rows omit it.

CASSLLGLAGKGGYNEQFF | TGTGCCAGCAGCCTACTTGGGCTAGCGGGGAAAGGAGGCTACAATGAGCAGTTCTTC | TRBV7-6 | TRBD2 | NA | TRBJ2-1
CASSSKQLTTSGGARTGELFF | TGCGCCAGCAGCTCTAAACAACTGACGACTAGCGGGGGGGCTCGTACCGGGGAGCTGTTTTTT | TRBV5-1 | TRBD2 | NA | TRBJ2-2
CASSLGFRTTTYEQYF | TGTGCCAGCAGCTTAGGCTTTAGGACTACTACCTACGAGCAGTACTTC | TRBV11-2 | NA | few | TRBJ2-7
CSVVAPVPGSTDTQYF | TGCAGCGTTGTGGCCCCGGTCCCGGGTAGCACAGATACGCAGTATTTT | TRBV29-1 | NA | NA | TRBJ2-3
CASSGTGIGNTIYF | TGTGCCTCGTCCGGGACAGGTATTGGAAACACCATATATTTT | TRBV10-3 | TRBD1 | NA | TRBJ1-3
CASSPRQGLYEQYF | TGTGCCAGCAGCCCCAGACAGGGTTTGTACGAGCAGTACTTC | TRBV7-2 | TRBD1 | NA | TRBJ2-7
CASSQGDNTGELFF | TGCGCCAGCAGCCAAGGAGATAACACCGGGGAGCTGTTTTTT | TRBV4-3 | NA | NA | TRBJ2-2
CASSSLPGVAGDTQYF | TGTGCCAGCAGTTCCCTCCCAGGGGTAGCGGGCGATACGCAGTATTTT | TRBV6-5 | NA | NA | TRBJ2-3
CASSADSSTEAFF | TGTGCCAGCAGCGCGGACAGCAGCACTGAAGCTTTCTTT | TRBV9 | NA | NA | TRBJ1-1
CASSVISGGHQFF | TGTGCCAGCAGCGTCATAAGCGGGGGGCACCAGTTCTTC | TRBV9 | TRBD2 | NA | TRBJ2-1
CAWGTGTGSNYGYTF | TGTGCCTGGGGCACGGGGACAGGGAGTAACTATGGCTACACCTTC | TRBV30 | TRBD1 | NA | TRBJ1-2
CASRTGRETDTQYF | TGTGCCAGCCGGACAGGGAGGGAGACAGATACGCAGTATTTT | TRBV10-3 | NA | NA | TRBJ2-3
CASSLVPGDYGYTF | TGTGCCAGCAGCTTAGTACCAGGGGACTATGGCTACACCTTC | TRBV7-6 | NA | few | TRBJ1-2
CASSQRTGDNSPLHF | TGCGCCAGCAGCCAACGAACAGGAGATAATTCACCCCTCCACTTT | TRBV5-1 | NA | NA | TRBJ1-6
CASRAGNEGIYF | TGTGCCAGCAGGGCAGGGAATGAAGGGATTTACTTC | TRBV6-1 | NA | NA | TRBJ2-7
CASNPQGTYEQYF | TGTGCCAGCAACCCCCAGGGAACCTACGAGCAGTACTTC | TRBV7-9 | NA | NA | TRBJ2-7
CATAGALGNTIYF | TGTGCCACCGCGGGGGCGCTAGGAAACACCATATATTTT | TRBV19 | NA | NA | TRBJ1-3
CASSLTAGANVLTF | TGCGCCAGCAGCTTGACGGCTGGGGCCAACGTCCTGACTTTC | TRBV5-1 | NA | NA | TRBJ2-6
CASSLAGLWGGELFF | TGTGCCAGCAGCTTGGCGGGACTCTGGGGAGGGGAGCTGTTTTTT | TRBV5-6 | NA | NA | TRBJ2-2
CASSRPTGRFTEAFF | TGTGCCAGCAGCAGACCGACAGGGAGGTTCACTGAAGCTTTCTTT | TRBV7-2 | TRBD1 | NA | TRBJ1-1
CASSLESGGQFF | TGTGCCAGCAGCTTAGAATCCGGCGGGCAGTTCTTC | TRBV7-2 | NA | NA | TRBJ2-1
CASSEQFEAFF | TGTGCCAGCAGTGAGCAGTTTGAAGCTTTCTTT | TRBV25-1 | NA | NA | TRBJ1-1
CASINAGEAGVLANSSYEQYF | TGTGCCAGCATTAATGCTGGGGAGGCGGGGGTGTTAGCGAATAGCTCCTACGAGCAGTACTTC | TRBV27 | TRBD2 | NA | TRBJ2-7
CASRVTGENSPLHF | TGTGCCAGCAGGGTGACAGGAGAGAATTCACCCCTCCACTTT | TRBV28 | NA | once | TRBJ1-6
CASSPRGLAGHEQFF | TGTGCCAGCAGCCCAAGGGGACTAGCGGGGCATGAGCAGTTCTTC | TRBV7-2 | TRBD2 | NA | TRBJ2-1
CASSLVGTGGEQYF | TGTGCCAGCAGCTTAGTTGGGACAGGAGGCGAGCAGTACTTC | TRBV7-2 | TRBD1 | NA | TRBJ2-7
CASSALGGDNEQFF | TGTGCCAGCAGTGCCCTCGGGGGAGACAATGAGCAGTTCTTC | TRBV2 | NA | once | TRBJ2-1
CASSEGFNQPQHF | TGTGCCAGCAGTGAGGGCTTCAATCAGCCCCAGCATTTT | TRBV2 | NA | NA | TRBJ1-5
CASSVSSGGGYTF | TGTGCCAGCAGCGTAAGCAGCGGGGGTGGCTACACCTTC | TRBV9 | NA | NA | TRBJ1-2
CASRLSGTGAFF | TGTGCCAGCAGACTATCCGGGACAGGAGCTTTCTTT | TRBV7-2 | TRBD1 | once | TRBJ1-1
CASSVWTSGREQFF | TGCGCCAGCAGTGTGTGGACTAGCGGTCGGGAGCAGTTCTTC | TRBV10-2 | TRBD2 | NA | TRBJ2-1
CASSSPRNSGASTDTQYF | TGTGCCAGCAGCTCGCCCCGGAATAGCGGGGCTAGCACAGATACGCAGTATTTT | TRBV11-2 | TRBD2 | NA | TRBJ2-3
CASSPGQVKKLFF | TGTGCCAGCAGCCCGGGACAGGTGAAAAAACTGTTTTTT | TRBV9 | TRBD1 | NA | TRBJ1-4
CASSLTGMSTDTQYF | TGCGCCAGCAGCTTGACAGGCATGAGCACAGATACGCAGTATTTT | TRBV5-1 | NA | NA | TRBJ2-3
CASSTDRGSYEQYF | TGTGCCAGTAGTACCGACAGGGGTTCCTACGAGCAGTACTTC | TRBV19 | TRBD1 | NA | TRBJ2-7
CAIKGQGDTNYGYTF | TGTGCCATCAAGGGACAGGGAGATACTAACTATGGCTACACCTTC | TRBV10-3 | TRBD1 | NA | TRBJ1-2
CASSEYRTEAFF | TGTGCCAGCAGTGAATACCGGACTGAAGCTTTCTTT | TRBV2 | NA | NA | TRBJ1-1
CASSLTGTGTLNEKLFF | TGTGCCAGCAGCCTTACAGGAACAGGGACCCTTAATGAAAAACTGTTTTTT | TRBV13 | NA | NA | TRBJ1-4
CSVEDLGVQYF | TGCAGCGTTGAAGATCTAGGGGTTCAGTACTTC | TRBV29-1 | NA | NA | TRBJ2-7
CASRGGPSYEQYF | TGTGCCAGCAGGGGGGGACCTTCCTACGAGCAGTACTTC | TRBV14 | NA | NA | TRBJ2-7
CASSLEDSNSPLHF | TGTGCCAGCAGCCTGGAGGACAGCAATTCACCCCTCCACTTT | TRBV7-2 | NA | NA | TRBJ1-6
CAWSSGSSYEQYF | TGTGCCTGGAGCAGCGGGAGCTCCTACGAGCAGTACTTC | TRBV30 | TRBD2 | NA | TRBJ2-7
CASQTTGWATEAFF | TGTGCCAGCCAGACTACCGGGTGGGCCACTGAAGCTTTCTTT | TRBV10-3 | NA | NA | TRBJ1-1
CASSVGYASYNEQFF | TGTGCCAGCAGTGTGGGCTATGCCTCCTACAATGAGCAGTTCTTC | TRBV2 | NA | NA | TRBJ2-1
CASSEGAEQYF | TGCGCCAGCAGTGAGGGTGCGGAGCAGTACTTC | TRBV10-2 | NA | NA | TRBJ2-7
CASSLFAEKNEKLFF | TGCGCCAGCAGCTTGTTCGCGGAAAAGAATGAAAAACTGTTTTTT | TRBV5-1 | NA | NA | TRBJ1-4
CASSGAVGELFF | TGCGCCAGCAGCGGGGCGGTCGGGGAGCTGTTTTTT | TRBV5-1 | NA | NA | TRBJ2-2
CASTTEGTKNSPLHF | TGTGCCAGCACCACCGAGGGGACAAAGAATTCACCCCTCCACTTT | TRBV7-9 | NA | NA | TRBJ1-6
CASTAGQGAFGELFF | TGTGCCAGTACCGCCGGACAGGGGGCTTTCGGGGAGCTGTTTTTT | TRBV19 | TRBD1 | few | TRBJ2-2
CASSLYQDSSYGYTF | TGTGCCAGCAGCCTCTATCAGGACAGCTCTTATGGCTACACCTTC | TRBV6-1 | NA | NA | TRBJ1-2
CASSQEPLGGGPTGELFF | TGCGCCAGCAGCCAGGAACCTTTGGGCGGGGGGCCAACCGGGGAGCTGTTTTTT | TRBV4-1 | TRBD2 | NA | TRBJ2-2
CASRLRDSDYEQYF | TGTGCCAGTAGGCTCCGGGACAGCGACTACGAGCAGTACTTC | TRBV19 | TRBD1 | once | TRBJ2-7
CASSATDTGREQYF | TGTGCCAGCAGTGCCACAGACACAGGGCGCGAGCAGTACTTC | TRBV2 | NA | NA | TRBJ2-7
CASSSQGGSEKLFF | TGTGCCAGCAGCTCTCAGGGAGGATCTGAAAAACTGTTTTTT | TRBV7-9 | NA | NA | TRBJ1-4
CASSTRQRTDTQYF | TGTGCCAGTAGTACTCGACAACGCACAGATACGCAGTATTTT | TRBV19 | NA | NA | TRBJ2-3